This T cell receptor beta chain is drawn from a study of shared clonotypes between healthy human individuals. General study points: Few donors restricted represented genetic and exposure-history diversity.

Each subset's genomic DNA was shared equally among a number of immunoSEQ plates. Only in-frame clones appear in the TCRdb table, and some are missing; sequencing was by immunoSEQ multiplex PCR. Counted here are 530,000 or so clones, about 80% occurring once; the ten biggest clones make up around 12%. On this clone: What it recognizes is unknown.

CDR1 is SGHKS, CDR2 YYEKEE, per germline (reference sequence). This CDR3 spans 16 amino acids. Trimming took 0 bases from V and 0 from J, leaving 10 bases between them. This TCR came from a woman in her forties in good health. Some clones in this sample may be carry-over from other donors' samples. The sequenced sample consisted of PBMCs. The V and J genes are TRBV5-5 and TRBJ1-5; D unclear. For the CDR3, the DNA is TGTGCCAGCAGCTTGGCATGGCAGGCTAGCAATCAGCCCCAGCATTTT. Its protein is CASSLAWQASNQPQHF.